One sample yielded the 26 T cell receptor beta chains listed below, sequenced in a study of blood T cell repertoires in COVID-19. The protocol was immunoSEQ multiplex PCR, while the TCRdb copy is restricted to in-frame clones and leaves out a portion. The sample has hundreds of thousands of clones; over 80% are singletons. Material: PBMCs or T cells enriched from blood (not recorded which). The source is a woman aged 40 to 49 who had recovered from COVID-19.

This chain uses TRBV18 with TRBJ1-6; perhaps TRBD1 as D (5 bases). Between the trimmed V and J ends, which lost 4 bases and 5 bases, there was a span of 9 bases. There are 14 residues in the CDR3. Germline V lookup: CDR1 KGHSH, CDR2 LQKENI. In DNA, the CDR3 is TGTGCCAGCTCACAGACAGATAATAATTCACCCCTCCACTTT. Protein: CASSQTDNNSPLHF.

This sequence joins TRBV29-1 and TRBJ1-2, with no clear D. This CDR3 has 12 residues. Trimming took 3 bases from V and 4 from J, leaving 9 bases between them. Per germline, CDR1 SQVTM and CDR2 ANQGSEA. The CDR3 bases are TGCAGCGTTGATACACTAAGCTATGGCTACACCTTC. Its protein product is CSVDTLSYGYTF.

The chain has TRBV7-2 and TRBJ2-7; D may be TRBD2 (6 bases). The V end was cut by 5 bases, the J end by 2 bases, with 16 bases between. The CDR3 has 15 amino acids. Germline V gives CDR1 SGHTA, CDR2 FQGNSA. CDR3 DNA sequence: TGTGCCAGCAGCCTAAGGGGACTGGGCGCCTACGAGCAGTACGTC. This codes for CASSLRGLGAYEQYV.

The chain joins TRBV19 to TRBJ2-1; 11 nucleotides align to TRBD1. Germline V CDR1 and CDR2: LNHDA, SQIVND (reference sequence). After removal of 4 bases from V and 8 bases from J, the junction contained 7 bases not matched to a gene. The CDR3 contains 15 residues. Here the CDR3 DNA reads TGTGCCAGTAGTAGGGGACAGGGGGTATCTGATGAGCAGTTCTTC. Its translation is CASSRGQGVSDEQFF.

The chain employs TRBV11-1 and TRBJ2-3; D not resolved. V gave up 2 bases and J gave up 12 bases, with 12 bases separating them. Germline assignment: CDR1 SGHAT and CDR2 FQDESV (reference sequence). The CDR3 runs 12 residues. CDR3 coding DNA: TGTGCCAGCAGCTTAAGTACATCCCGCCAGTATTTT. Translation: CASSLSTSRQYF.

V usage is TRBV7-9 and J usage is TRBJ1-2, with TRBD1 as a possible D gene (6 bases). Looked up from germline, CDR1 is SEHNR and CDR2 is FQNEAQ (reference sequence). This CDR3 has 14 residues. Trimming stripped 3 bases from V and 7 bases from J, with 15 bases between. DNA of the CDR3: TGTGCCAGCAGCTTGGCCCAGCCAGGGGTTGGCTACACCTTC. Its translation: CASSLAQPGVGYTF.

Comments on this clone: The same CDR3 also results from other DNA sequences found in this sample. The chain recombines TRBV27 with TRBJ1-6; D is unclear. CDR3 size: 13 residues. V was pared by 0 bases and J by 10 bases, with 7 bases between. The germline V gene encodes CDR1 MNHEY and CDR2 SMNVEV (reference sequence). CDR3 loop: CASSLSSGSPLHF. CDR3 coding DNA: TGTGCCAGCAGTTTATCGTCGGGGTCACCCCTCCACTTT.

The V call is TRBV5-1, the J call TRBJ2-2; TRBD1 matches 8 bases. The CDR3 contains 15 residues. Germline lookup yields CDR1 SGHRS and CDR2 YFSETQ. After removal of 4 bases from V and 3 bases from J, the junction contained 5 bases not matched to a gene. The CDR3 nucleotides read TGCGCCAGCAGCACATCAGGGGGCGACACCGGGGAGCTGTTTTTT. This sequence encodes CASSTSGGDTGELFF.

CDR3 sequence: CASSLRRDIWDTGELFF. As DNA, the CDR3 is TGTGCCAGCAGCTTAAGAAGGGACATCTGGGACACCGGGGAGCTGTTTTTT. The chain employs TRBV7-3 and TRBJ2-2, with TRBD1 as a possible D gene (6 bases). CDR1 and CDR2 from the germline V gene are SGHTA and FQGTGA. CDR3 length: 17 amino acids. Trimming removed 1 base from V and 3 bases from J, with 15 bases in between.

The chain combines TRBV19 with TRBJ2-5; 10 nucleotides line up with TRBD2. CDR1 and CDR2 (germline): LNHDA, SQIVND (reference sequence). The CDR3 runs 15 residues. Trimming at V came to 2 bases and at J to 2 bases, leaving 2 bases not matched to a gene. The CDR3, as DNA: TGTGCCAGTAGTATAAGCGGGGGGGTTCAAGAGACCCAGTACTTC. Translated, it gives CASSISGGVQETQYF.

The chain carries TRBV19 and TRBJ1-2; 9 bases map to TRBD1. J was trimmed by 6 bases and V by 4 bases; bases with no gene match: 0. There are 12 residues in the CDR3. CDR1 is LNHDA, CDR2 SQIVND, per germline (reference sequence). The CDR3: CASSRTGDGYTF. CDR3 coding DNA: TGTGCCAGTAGTAGGACAGGGGATGGCTACACCTTC.

V usage is TRBV3-1 (or the pseudogene TRBV3-2) and J usage is TRBJ1-5; weak D call: TRBD1 (5 bases). The CDR3 runs 13 residues. From germline, CDR1 is LGHDT and CDR2 YNNKEL (reference sequence). Trimming removed 5 bases at V and 4 bases at J, with 9 bases between. The chain's CDR3 is CASSLTENQPQHF. CDR3 nucleotide sequence: TGTGCCAGCAGCTTGACAGAGAATCAGCCCCAGCATTTT.

The rearrangement uses TRBV27 and TRBJ2-7, with no clear D. V was cut by 0 bases and J by 7 bases, with 7 bases left in between. This CDR3 spans 12 amino acids. Germline CDR1 is MNHEY and CDR2 is SMNVEV (reference sequence). The CDR3 DNA reads TGTGCCAGCAGTTTATCGCCCCGGGAGCAGTACTTC. This gives the protein CASSLSPREQYF.

The chain recombines TRBV7-2 with TRBJ2-5; TRBD2 matches at 7 bases. Germline lookup yields CDR1 SGHTA and CDR2 FQGNSA. The length of the CDR3 is 13 residues. Germline trimming cut 5 bases from V and 5 bases from J; bases unmatched to any gene: 5. CDR3 region: CASSPSGAETQYF. The CDR3 DNA sequence: TGTGCCAGCAGCCCTAGCGGTGCCGAGACCCAGTACTTC.

The chain has TRBV30 and TRBJ1-1; a possible D gene is TRBD1 (6 bases). Germline-derived CDR1 and CDR2 are GTSNPN and SVGIG (reference sequence). V was trimmed by 2 bases and J by 1 base, leaving 8 bases between them. The CDR3 consists of 13 residues. The CDR3 DNA is TGTGCCTGGAGTCGGACAGCGAACACTGAAGCTTTCTTT. Protein product: CAWSRTANTEAFF.

The gene calls are TRBV5-1 and TRBJ2-2; TRBD2 matches at 10 bases. This CDR3 has 14 amino acids. Germline trimming cut 4 bases from V and 6 bases from J; bases unmatched to any gene: 3. CDR1 and CDR2 from the germline V gene are SGHRS and YFSETQ. Here the CDR3 DNA reads TGCGCCAGCAGCCCTAGCGGGAGTGCCGGGGAGCTGTTTTTT. This sequence encodes CASSPSGSAGELFF.

The chain employs TRBV3-1 (or the pseudogene TRBV3-2) and TRBJ2-5, with 7 bases aligning to TRBD2. CDR1 is LGHDT, CDR2 YNNKEL, per germline (reference sequence). V gave up 2 bases and J gave up 5 bases; unmatched junction bases: 8. The CDR3 consists of 15 residues. The CDR3 nucleotides read TGTGCCAGCAGCCAATGGACTAGTCTTGCGGAGACCCAGTACTTC. This gives the protein CASSQWTSLAETQYF.

This clone has only a few counts. The V call is TRBV6-5, the J call TRBJ2-5, with D maybe TRBD1 (5 bases). The CDR3 totals 13 residues. Germline CDR1 and CDR2: MNHEY and SVGAGI. V was pared by 5 bases and J by 1 base, with 8 bases between. CDR3 in DNA: TGTGCCAGCAGTCGGACACGCCAAGAGACCCAGTACTTC. Its protein product is CASSRTRQETQYF.

The V call is TRBV3-1 (or the pseudogene TRBV3-2), the J call TRBJ1-6; no firm D call. This CDR3 comprises 13 residues. The germline V gene has CDR1 LGHDT and CDR2 YNNKEL (reference sequence). V dropped 0 bases and J dropped 13 bases, with 10 bases sitting between them. The CDR3 nucleotides read TGTGCCAGCAGCCAAGATAGCAGTATTCCCCTCCACTTT. Translated, it gives CASSQDSSIPLHF.

The genes are TRBV30 and TRBJ1-3; TRBD1 is a possible D gene (6 bases). This CDR3 has 13 amino acids. The germline CDR1 and CDR2 sequences are GTSNPN and SVGIG (reference sequence). Between the trimmed V and J ends, which lost 2 bases and 2 bases, there was a span of 7 bases. This CDR3 reads CAWSKGAGNTIYF. CDR3 nucleotides: TGTGCCTGGAGTAAGGGGGCTGGAAACACCATATATTTT. Supplemented by reference TRBV30 and TRBJ1-3, the full variable domain reads SQTIHQWPATLVQPVGSPLSLECTVEGTSNPNLYWYRQAAGRGLQLLFYSVGIGQISSEVPQNLSASRPQDRQFILSSKKLLLSDSGFYLCAWSKGAGNTIYFGEGSWLTVV.

In nucleotides, the CDR3 is TGCGCCAGCAGCCGCGCCCAGGGGGCTTCAGATACGCAGTATTTT. Its translation is CASSRAQGASDTQYF. The rearrangement links TRBV10-1 to TRBJ2-3; 8 bases agree with TRBD1. The germline V gene encodes CDR1 WNHNN and CDR2 SYGVQD (reference sequence). J was trimmed by 4 bases and V by 6 bases; bases with no gene match: 9. This CDR3 has 15 amino acids.

CDR3 amino acids: CASSLGPTDNEQFF. DNA for the CDR3: TGTGCCAGCAGCTTAGGCCCAACAGACAATGAGCAGTTCTTC. The gene calls are TRBV11-2 and TRBJ2-1, with D uncertain. The V and J ends lost 1 base and 5 bases respectively, with 9 bases between them. The CDR3 runs to 14 residues. Germline CDR1 and CDR2: SGHAT and FQNNGV.

This clone turned up a few times. The V call is TRBV28, the J call TRBJ2-7; D is uncertain. V was cut by 6 bases and J by 2 bases, with 11 bases left in between. The CDR3 has 13 amino acids. Germline V CDR1 and CDR2: MDHEN, SYDVKM. The CDR3 DNA reads TGTGCCAGCAGCCAGGTCCACGCCTACGAGCAGTACTTC. As protein: CASSQVHAYEQYF.

The rearrangement uses TRBV2 and TRBJ2-5, with TRBD1 matching 9 bases. The CDR3 has 15 amino acids. CDR1 and CDR2 (germline): SNHLY, FYNNEI. Germline trimming cut 7 bases from V and 7 bases from J; bases unmatched to any gene: 13. CDR3 DNA: TGTGCCAGCACCGTAGACAGGGGGTCCCGGGGGACCCAGTACTTC. Its protein product is CASTVDRGSRGTQYF.

The rearrangement uses TRBV28 and TRBJ1-6, with 8 bases aligning to TRBD1. The CDR3 runs 14 residues. The germline V gene has CDR1 MDHEN and CDR2 SYDVKM. V lost 1 base and J lost 8; bases outside the gene matches: 1. CDR3 DNA sequence: TGTGCCAGCAGTTTATCAGGGGGCGATTCACCCCTCCACTTT. This translates into CASSLSGGDSPLHF.

J is TRBJ1-1 and V is TRBV19; the D gene is possibly TRBD1 (6 bases). In germline, CDR1 is LNHDA, CDR2 SQIVND (reference sequence). The CDR3 runs 15 residues. Trimming took 3 bases from V and 3 from J, leaving 14 bases between them. CDR3 sequence (DNA): TGTGCCAGTAGTATTCAGGGGAGCTTCTACACTGAAGCTTTCTTT. Its protein product is CASSIQGSFYTEAFF.